This T cell receptor (beta chain) was sequenced for a study of blood T cell repertoires in COVID-19. Study-level information: Material from acute and convalescent COVID-19 was sourced from the United States, Italy and Spain. Sources were T cells, B-cell-depleted T cells, or PBMCs; the material itself was cDNA or gDNA.

This clone was counted a single time. Clones were read by immunoSEQ multiplex PCR, and TCRdb kept only the in-frame ones, dropping some. This table has about 85,000 clones, 82% appearing once. The CDR3 runs to 13 residues. The germline CDR1 and CDR2 sequences are LNHDA and SQIVND (reference sequence). V was cut by 0 bases and J by 5 bases, with 4 bases left in between. Sequenced sample: peripheral blood. This TCR was sampled from a woman older than 75 with acute or convalescent COVID-19. The chain joins TRBV19 to TRBJ2-2; D unclear. CDR3 sequence: CASSIDPTGELFF. In DNA form, the CDR3 reads TGTGCCAGTAGTATAGACCCTACCGGGGAGCTGTTTTTT.